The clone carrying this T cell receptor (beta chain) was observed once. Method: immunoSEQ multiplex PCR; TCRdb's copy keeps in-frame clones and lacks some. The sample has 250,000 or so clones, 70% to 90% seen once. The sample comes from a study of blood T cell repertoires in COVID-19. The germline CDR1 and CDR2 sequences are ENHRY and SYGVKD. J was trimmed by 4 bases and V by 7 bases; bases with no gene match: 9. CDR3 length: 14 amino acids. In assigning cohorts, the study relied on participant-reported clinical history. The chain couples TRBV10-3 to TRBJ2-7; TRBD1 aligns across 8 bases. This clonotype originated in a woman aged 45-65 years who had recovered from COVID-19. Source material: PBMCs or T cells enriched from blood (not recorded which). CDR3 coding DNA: TGTGCCATCACTCACGACAGGGGTGGGTACGAGCAGTACTTC. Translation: CAITHDRGGYEQYF.